This T cell receptor beta chain was captured in a study of shared clonotypes between healthy human individuals (dated by TCRdb to 2018 to 2021). With regard to the full study: A couple of women and a few men aged 18 to 49 years were included in the cohort. For each donor, CD4 naive and CD4 memory were each run on three plates, CD8 naive on two plates, and CD8 memory on one plate. Blood TCR repertoires of a handful of healthy adults were deeply sequenced to estimate repertoire size and the extent of clonotype sharing between individuals. To increase sequencing depth and limit assay-specific biases, TCR repertoire library preparation and sequencing were carried out by different laboratories using diverse techniques. Each donor's leukapheresis produced roughly between roughly 0.94 and 9.5 billion PBMCs. Study-wide findings and limitations: Because the study included only a small number of donors, the genetic and exposure-history diversity represented was limited. Pairwise subsampling indicated that sequencing depth was expected to affect the degree of clonotype sharing among donors. Compared with non-shared clonotypes, the clonotypes found in all four sorted-subset donors had higher generation probabilities. Sampling was restricted to blood, and TCR repertoires in tissues likely differ from the TCR repertoires found in blood. Even with the large sequencing depth, rarefaction of the sorted-subset datasets indicated that sequencing was incomplete. Estimated clonotype richness was generally larger for naive than for memory subsets. When several donors were compared, the shared fraction of clonotypes was roughly 5% for naive CD4, roughly 3.3% for naive CD8, roughly 2.3% for memory CD4, and under 0.5% for memory CD8.

As to this clone: The clone's antigen remains unknown. The record has no base qualities; no much larger clone is one base away.

Unmatched junction bases come to 10, with V trimmed by 4 bases and J by 6 bases. CDR1 and CDR2 (SGHRS, YFSETQ) derive from the germline V gene. Measured from the cysteine to the phenylalanine, the CDR3 is 15 residues long. The entry retains the CDR3 DNA only, 45 bases that are in frame from base 1. The donors were healthy, HIV-negative adults who had no recently reported acute infections or vaccinations. Every donor was a Caucasian adult living in Nashville, Tennessee, USA. CD4+ T cells were enriched through magnetic negative selection, after which naive cells were positively selected on CD45RA and the remaining negative fraction served as the memory subset. Blood was collected by leukapheresis, and PBMCs were isolated by Ficoll-Histopaque density gradient centrifugation and then cryopreserved in liquid nitrogen vapor phase. Purity and quantity of every magnetically sorted T cell population were checked by analytical flow cytometry. Genomic DNA was isolated from every sorted fraction and measured by UV absorbance on a Nanodrop 2000c.

TCR CDR3 regions were amplified from genomic DNA by multiplex PCR using the deep immunoSEQ assay. Extracted genomic DNA from each cell subset was spread evenly across all wells of several immunoSEQ 96-well plates, with each plate serving as a replicate. For sorted subsets, each replicate PCR was loaded with approximately 200 ng genomic DNA, equivalent to 30,000 or so T cell genomes. The purified libraries were quantified using a Qubit 3.0 fluorometer, sized with a Bioanalyzer 2100, and then quantified again using the KAPA Library Quantification kit. Every immunoSEQ 96-well plate was sequenced on a dedicated single-read 150-cycle Illumina NextSeq 550 flow cell. The authors' pipeline ran thus. Because the immunoSEQ output included only junctional sequences and no quality scores, the filtering could not be the same as the filtering used for full-length reads. To assign V/J genes and CDR3, sequences were annotated using PyIR, a Python wrapper for IgBLAST v1.9, with IMGT germline references. Reads were removed for weak V/J assignments (E-value above 1e-6), missing CDR3, stop codons, out-of-frame junctions, or ambiguous translated residues. V3J clonotypes were defined by identical inferred V gene, J gene, and CDR3 amino acid sequence. Percentage overlap between repertoires was computed as shared unique clonotypes divided by the size of the smaller repertoire. Repertoire richness was assessed with RTK rarefaction, the Chao1 estimator, and Recon v2.1 estimates of unobserved clonotypes. Generation probabilities for all TCRbeta clonotypes obtained by the gDNA method from a few donors were computed using OLGA. TCRdb carries this immuneACCESS record with in-frame sequences only. Its versions omit some clonotypes, under half of them owing to an unresolved V gene in the studies checked, with the rest unexplained. V, J and clone size are taken as reported in that table, and D and trimming were inferred from the DNA itself. This sample lists about 600,000 clones; 97% were detected once. The ten largest account for less than 0.065% of the sample.

This clonotype was obtained from a woman aged 25 to 39 in good health. Recombination joined TRBV5-1 with TRBJ1-1, with TRBD1 identical over 9 junction bases. The source material was naive CD4+ T cells sorted from blood. Interpreted using the paper, the cell subset or site label stands for: CD45RA+ positively selected. The nucleotide sequence reads TGCGCCAGCAGCCCGTGGACAGGGGTAATGGCTGAAGCTTTCTTT. The encoded protein is CASSPWTGVMAEAFF.